Listed below are T cell receptor beta chains from one sample, sequenced in a study of cytomegalovirus exposure and HLA in healthy donors. Generated by immunoSEQ multiplex PCR, the TCRdb table keeps only in-frame clones and is missing some. The sample lists around 120,000 clones; approximately 83% were seen once. Sequenced input: PBMCs. Receptors were obtained from a girl aged 2-10 years in good health and CMV-seronegative. The CDR3 runs from the conserved cysteine through the conserved F or W. Each record gives: J gene, D gene, V gene, clone size, CDR3 DNA, CDR3 protein. The D gene is left open where the match is weak. Clone size appears in some rows only: once, few, many, or a class for an expanded clone.

j_call: TRBJ2-7
d_call: NA
v_call: TRBV25-1
clone_size: NA
cdr3_nt: TGTGCCAGCAGTGAATATAGTGGACATACGAACGAGCAGTACTTC
cdr3_aa: CASSEYSGHTNEQYF

j_call: TRBJ2-1
d_call: TRBD1
v_call: TRBV2
clone_size: NA
cdr3_nt: TGTGCCAGCAGGGCTTGGGGGACAGGAAGAGACAATGAGCAGTTCTTC
cdr3_aa: CASRAWGTGRDNEQFF

j_call: TRBJ1-4
d_call: NA
v_call: TRBV4-2
clone_size: NA
cdr3_nt: TGTGCCAGCAGTCTAGCAAAGGCAACCGAGTGGAATAGAGAAAAACTGTTTTTT
cdr3_aa: CASSLAKATEWNREKLFF

j_call: TRBJ2-2
d_call: TRBD1
v_call: TRBV4-1
clone_size: NA
cdr3_nt: TGCGCCAGCAAAGGACAGGGGTCTTACACCGGGGAGCTGTTTTTT
cdr3_aa: CASKGQGSYTGELFF

j_call: TRBJ2-2
d_call: TRBD1
v_call: TRBV5-4
clone_size: once
cdr3_nt: TGTGCCAGCAGCCCTGACCGGGACAGGAACACCGGGGAGCTGTTTTTT
cdr3_aa: CASSPDRDRNTGELFF

j_call: TRBJ1-2
d_call: TRBD1
v_call: TRBV18
clone_size: NA
cdr3_nt: TGTGCCAGCACGAGGACAGGGGAGAACTATGGCTACACCTTC
cdr3_aa: CASTRTGENYGYTF

j_call: TRBJ2-7
d_call: TRBD2
v_call: TRBV5-1
clone_size: NA
cdr3_nt: TGCGCCAGCAGCTTGGCCCAGCGGGGGGATTCCTACGAGCAGTACTTC
cdr3_aa: CASSLAQRGDSYEQYF

j_call: TRBJ2-7
d_call: NA
v_call: TRBV27
clone_size: NA
cdr3_nt: TGTGCCAGCAGTCAAACTAGTCCCCCCTACTACGAGCAGTACTTC
cdr3_aa: CASSQTSPPYYEQYF

j_call: TRBJ1-1
d_call: NA
v_call: TRBV6-1
clone_size: NA
cdr3_nt: TGTGCCAGCAGTGACCGTTTCGACAGCACTGAAGCTTTCTTT
cdr3_aa: CASSDRFDSTEAFF

j_call: TRBJ2-7
d_call: NA
v_call: TRBV5-6
clone_size: NA
cdr3_nt: TGTGCCAGCAGCACCTGGGGGGAGGGGGTTCTTAAGAACGAGCAGTACTTC
cdr3_aa: CASSTWGEGVLKNEQYF

j_call: TRBJ2-7
d_call: NA
v_call: TRBV4-2
clone_size: NA
cdr3_nt: TGTGCCAGCAGCCAAGAATTTAGCTTGGCTAGCGCAAGAAAATCCTACGAGCAGTACTTC
cdr3_aa: CASSQEFSLASARKSYEQYF

j_call: TRBJ2-7
d_call: NA
v_call: TRBV6-5
clone_size: NA
cdr3_nt: TGTGCCAGCAGTTACGGACCGCGGGCAGGCTACGAGCAGTACTTC
cdr3_aa: CASSYGPRAGYEQYF

j_call: TRBJ2-3
d_call: NA
v_call: TRBV27
clone_size: NA
cdr3_nt: TGTGCCAGCAGTTCGACCGGGGTTAGCACAGATACGCAGTATTTT
cdr3_aa: CASSSTGVSTDTQYF

j_call: TRBJ2-5
d_call: TRBD2
v_call: TRBV27
clone_size: NA
cdr3_nt: TGTGCCAGCAGTTCCCGGACTAGCGGGAGCATAATGGAGACCCAGTACTTC
cdr3_aa: CASSSRTSGSIMETQYF

j_call: TRBJ2-1
d_call: TRBD2
v_call: TRBV7-6
clone_size: NA
cdr3_nt: TGTGCCAGCAGCCGTGTCGGGACTAGCGGGGGCCGATACAATGAGCAGTTCTTC
cdr3_aa: CASSRVGTSGGRYNEQFF

j_call: TRBJ2-5
d_call: NA
v_call: TRBV9
clone_size: NA
cdr3_nt: TGTGCCAGCAGCGTAGTAGCGGCCGCCCGAGAGACCCAGTACTTC
cdr3_aa: CASSVVAAARETQYF

j_call: TRBJ2-1
d_call: TRBD2
v_call: TRBV27
clone_size: once
cdr3_nt: TGTGCCAGCAGTCCCTTAGCGGGAGGTAGGGGTGAGCAGTTCTTC
cdr3_aa: CASSPLAGGRGEQFF

j_call: TRBJ2-3
d_call: NA
v_call: TRBV5-6
clone_size: NA
cdr3_nt: TGTGCCAGCAGCCCGGAGCAGGGTAGCACAGATACGCAGTATTTT
cdr3_aa: CASSPEQGSTDTQYF

j_call: TRBJ2-1
d_call: NA
v_call: TRBV27
clone_size: NA
cdr3_nt: TGTGCCAGCGAGAGACAGGACAGACGAAAAGGGGGCAATGAGCAGTTCTTC
cdr3_aa: CASERQDRRKGGNEQFF

j_call: TRBJ1-5
d_call: NA
v_call: TRBV27
clone_size: NA
cdr3_nt: TGTGCCAGCAGTTTATGGGAGCTCCAGCATTTT
cdr3_aa: CASSLWELQHF

j_call: TRBJ1-1
d_call: NA
v_call: TRBV11-2
clone_size: NA
cdr3_nt: TGTGCCAGCAGTCTGGGAGGTGGTGCTTTCTTT
cdr3_aa: CASSLGGGAFF

j_call: TRBJ1-5
d_call: NA
v_call: TRBV6-5
clone_size: NA
cdr3_nt: TGTGCCAGCAGTCACAGGGCTGGCAATCAGCCCCAGCATTTT
cdr3_aa: CASSHRAGNQPQHF

j_call: TRBJ2-1
d_call: TRBD1
v_call: TRBV27
clone_size: few
cdr3_nt: TGTGCCAGCAGTTTAAGGGGGACCGGGACAGGGCTCTTCTTC
cdr3_aa: CASSLRGTGTGLFF

j_call: TRBJ1-4
d_call: TRBD1
v_call: TRBV30
clone_size: NA
cdr3_nt: TGTGCCTGGAGTGTACAGGGGACGGTAGCTAATGAAAAACTGTTTTTT
cdr3_aa: CAWSVQGTVANEKLFF

j_call: TRBJ2-7
d_call: TRBD2
v_call: TRBV7-2
clone_size: NA
cdr3_nt: TGTGCCAGCAGCTTCGGCACCGGGACTAGCGGGACCTACGAGCAGTACTTC
cdr3_aa: CASSFGTGTSGTYEQYF

j_call: TRBJ2-3
d_call: TRBD1
v_call: TRBV7-9
clone_size: NA
cdr3_nt: TGTGCCAGCAGCTTAGCGCAGACAGGGTCCTGGGATACGCAGTATTTT
cdr3_aa: CASSLAQTGSWDTQYF

j_call: TRBJ2-5
d_call: NA
v_call: TRBV19
clone_size: once
cdr3_nt: TGTGCCAGTAGTGGCGGGGTTGGGGAGACCCAGTACTTC
cdr3_aa: CASSGGVGETQYF